A selection of T cell receptor beta chains follows, all from one sample in a study of T cells after yellow fever vaccination. Via MiXCR, TCRdb re-called the 5' RACE reads, giving one row per CDR3 protein. Found here are about 340,000 distinct CDR3 sequences, 3.5% to 4.5% of them singletons; the top ten hold roughly 24%. The sample was PBMCs, taken 5 days after the yellow fever booster vaccination. The receptor set was obtained from a man between 18 and 35 years old who received the YFV17D yellow fever vaccine. CDR3s include the opening cysteine and the closing phenylalanine or tryptophan. D genes are given only for firm matches. Clone size appears in some rows only: once, few, many, or a class for an expanded clone.

clone_size: few
v_call: TRBV5-4
d_call: NA
j_call: TRBJ2-3
cdr3_nt: TGTGCCAGCAGTTACGACCCCTTGGGCGATACGCAGTATTTT
cdr3_aa: CASSYDPLGDTQYF

clone_size: many
v_call: TRBV7-3
d_call: NA
j_call: TRBJ1-6
cdr3_nt: TGTGCCAGCAGCGTCCTTGGGCAGGGTAATTCACCCCTCCACTTT
cdr3_aa: CASSVLGQGNSPLHF

clone_size: few
v_call: TRBV28
d_call: TRBD1
j_call: TRBJ1-2
cdr3_nt: TGTGCCAGCACTTCAGGGGGCAACGTGAACTATGGCTACACCTTC
cdr3_aa: CASTSGGNVNYGYTF

clone_size: NA
v_call: TRBV7-2
d_call: NA
j_call: TRBJ1-1
cdr3_nt: TGTGCCAGCAGCGCGACCAGGGGCACTGAAGCTTTCTTT
cdr3_aa: CASSATRGTEAFF

clone_size: NA
v_call: TRBV5-1
d_call: NA
j_call: TRBJ2-5
cdr3_nt: TGCGCCAGCAGCTTGGTGGCCAGGGGAACGGAGACCCAGTACTTC
cdr3_aa: CASSLVARGTETQYF

clone_size: few
v_call: TRBV6-6
d_call: NA
j_call: TRBJ1-4
cdr3_nt: TGTGCCAGCAGTTACTCGGGGCCGTTCACCGAAAAACTGTTTTTT
cdr3_aa: CASSYSGPFTEKLFF

clone_size: many
v_call: TRBV4-3
d_call: TRBD1
j_call: TRBJ2-2
cdr3_nt: TGCGCCAGCAGCCAAGAGATTGGACAGGGTTTCACCGGGGAGCTGTTTTTT
cdr3_aa: CASSQEIGQGFTGELFF

clone_size: many
v_call: TRBV7-2
d_call: NA
j_call: TRBJ1-6
cdr3_nt: TGTGCCAGCAGCTTAGGGCAGGGGAAGGGCTCCTATAATTCACCCCTCCACTTT
cdr3_aa: CASSLGQGKGSYNSPLHF

clone_size: few
v_call: TRBV11-2
d_call: NA
j_call: TRBJ1-5
cdr3_nt: TGTGCCAGCAGCCCAGTCAATAGCAATCAGCCCCAGCATTTT
cdr3_aa: CASSPVNSNQPQHF

clone_size: many
v_call: TRBV5-1
d_call: TRBD1
j_call: TRBJ2-5
cdr3_nt: TGCGCCAGCAGCTTACAGGGGCGAGAGACCCAGTACTTC
cdr3_aa: CASSLQGRETQYF

clone_size: many
v_call: TRBV7-2
d_call: TRBD1
j_call: TRBJ2-1
cdr3_nt: TGTGCCAGTACTCAGGGGGCGTACAATGAGCAGTTCTTC
cdr3_aa: CASTQGAYNEQFF

clone_size: few
v_call: TRBV4-3
d_call: NA
j_call: TRBJ1-5
cdr3_nt: TGCGCCAGCAGCCAAGAAGCACGTCAGGGCAATCAGCCCCAGCATTTT
cdr3_aa: CASSQEARQGNQPQHF

clone_size: NA
v_call: TRBV7-2
d_call: NA
j_call: TRBJ2-1
cdr3_nt: TGTGCCAGCAGCTTAGCGGGGCGTCTCCGGATCTTC
cdr3_aa: CASSLAGRLRIF

clone_size: few
v_call: TRBV20-1
d_call: NA
j_call: TRBJ1-1
cdr3_nt: TGCAGTGCTAGGAAAAATTGGGTCATGAACACTGAAGCTTTCTTT
cdr3_aa: CSARKNWVMNTEAFF

clone_size: many
v_call: TRBV5-1
d_call: NA
j_call: TRBJ2-3
cdr3_nt: TGCGCCAGCAGCTCGGACCCCTCTAGCACAGATACGCAGTATTTT
cdr3_aa: CASSSDPSSTDTQYF

clone_size: NA
v_call: TRBV3-1
d_call: NA
j_call: TRBJ1-4
cdr3_nt: TGTGCCAGCAGCCAAGGCAGGTCACTTCAGAAGGAAAAACTGTTTTTT
cdr3_aa: CASSQGRSLQKEKLFF

clone_size: few
v_call: TRBV7-8
d_call: NA
j_call: TRBJ1-4
cdr3_nt: TGTGCCAGCAGCTTAGCGCCCCAAACCGGACGAAAACTGTTTTTT
cdr3_aa: CASSLAPQTGRKLFF

clone_size: NA
v_call: TRBV10-3
d_call: TRBD2
j_call: TRBJ2-3
cdr3_nt: TGTGCCATCAGTGATTCGGGGGGGGGCCTCTCAGATACGCAGTATTTT
cdr3_aa: CAISDSGGGLSDTQYF

clone_size: medium-sized
v_call: TRBV15
d_call: NA
j_call: TRBJ1-5
cdr3_nt: TGTGCCACCAGCAGAGAATGGGCCGTTCCGTTCAATCAGCCCCAGCATTTT
cdr3_aa: CATSREWAVPFNQPQHF

clone_size: NA
v_call: TRBV7-2
d_call: NA
j_call: TRBJ1-6
cdr3_nt: TGTGCCAGCAGCTACCGACCTAATTCACCCCTCCACTTT
cdr3_aa: CASSYRPNSPLHF

clone_size: NA
v_call: TRBV28
d_call: TRBD1
j_call: TRBJ2-2
cdr3_nt: TGTGCCAGCAGTGGCCCCGGGACAGGGACTTTTCCAAAGCTGTTTTTT
cdr3_aa: CASSGPGTGTFPKLFF

clone_size: many
v_call: TRBV29-1
d_call: TRBD1
j_call: TRBJ1-1
cdr3_nt: TGCAGCGTGAGGGCCACAGGGGGGAACACTGAAGCTTTCTTT
cdr3_aa: CSVRATGGNTEAFF

clone_size: many
v_call: TRBV29-1
d_call: NA
j_call: TRBJ1-2
cdr3_nt: TGCAGCGTCCACGTTTTCGGGCCCGGCTATGGCTACACCTTC
cdr3_aa: CSVHVFGPGYGYTF

clone_size: few
v_call: TRBV6-5
d_call: TRBD2
j_call: TRBJ2-5
cdr3_nt: TGTGCCAGCGGACTAGGATGGGAGGGAGAGACCCAGTACTTC
cdr3_aa: CASGLGWEGETQYF